The TCR beta chain described here comes from a study of response to subunit inactivated influenza vaccine. The CDR3 sequence is 15 residues long. V lost 4 bases to trimming and J lost 7 bases, with 22 bases between them. Germline V gives CDR1 SQVTM, CDR2 ANQGSEA. TCRdb reprocessed the RT-PCR reads via MiXCR and lists one record per CDR3 protein. Of 300,000 to 350,000 distinct CDR3 sequences detected, around a fifth appear once; the ten largest clones hold about 10%. The rearrangement uses TRBV29-1 and TRBJ1-2, with D uncertain. This TCR derives from a man aged 45 to 70 who received an inactivated influenza vaccine. The starting material was PBMCs from blood, obtained about 20 months after vaccination. CDR3: CSVVLVDQATTGYTF. The CDR3 nucleotides read TGCAGCGTTGTTTTGGTTGATCAGGCGACGACTGGCTACACCTTC.